Sequencing of this TCR beta chain was carried out in a study of T cells expressing NK-cell markers. General observations from the study: The same clonotypes also predominated in the CD3+CD56-NKG2C+ fraction of a handful of donors.

Template switching by 5'RACE with UMIs generated the TCR beta cDNA. Using the 5' RACE reads, TCRdb records one entry per CDR3 protein without DNA. Recorded for this sample: a few hundred thousand distinct CDR3 sequences. Germline values: CDR1 SEHNR, CDR2 FQNEAQ (reference sequence). This CDR3 comprises 14 residues. Concerning this clonotype: Its target is unknown.

This TCR was recovered from a woman in her forties or fifties in good health. The source material was blood T cells: a sorted CD56 or NKG2C T cell subset, CD4+ or CD8+ T cells, or bulk PBMC T cells (not recorded which). The chain is built from TRBV7-9 and TRBJ2-1; TCRdb selects TRBD2, and the lack of DNA leaves this call unchecked. The CDR3 spells CASSSSGTSNEQFF.